This T cell receptor (beta chain) was observed in a study of T cell responses to AZD1222 COVID-19 vaccine. Overall study context: Second doses were pooled across both intervals (about 4 or about 12 weeks).

Concerning this clone itself: What it recognizes is unknown.

The repertoire was sequenced with immunoSEQ multiplex PCR; TCRdb's copy has only in-frame clones and lacks some. This sample has some 120,000 clones, with about 94% found just once. Study conclusions and caveats: A mostly white British donor set with more females was recruited, and clonal diversity was possibly underestimated. The number of AZD1222 recipients seropositive at baseline was only 5 to 7.

The CDR3 sequence is 14 residues long. Germline V gives CDR1 MNHEY, CDR2 SMNVEV (reference sequence). V lost 1 base to trimming and J lost 0 bases, with 7 bases between them. The source material was peripheral blood, sampled on day 0 of AZD1222 vaccination. J is TRBJ2-7 and V is TRBV27; D not resolved. This receptor was identified in an adult in good health. The CDR3 nucleotides are TGTGCCAGCAGTTTATATAGTTCCTCCTACGAGCAGTACTTC. Protein product: CASSLYSSSYEQYF.